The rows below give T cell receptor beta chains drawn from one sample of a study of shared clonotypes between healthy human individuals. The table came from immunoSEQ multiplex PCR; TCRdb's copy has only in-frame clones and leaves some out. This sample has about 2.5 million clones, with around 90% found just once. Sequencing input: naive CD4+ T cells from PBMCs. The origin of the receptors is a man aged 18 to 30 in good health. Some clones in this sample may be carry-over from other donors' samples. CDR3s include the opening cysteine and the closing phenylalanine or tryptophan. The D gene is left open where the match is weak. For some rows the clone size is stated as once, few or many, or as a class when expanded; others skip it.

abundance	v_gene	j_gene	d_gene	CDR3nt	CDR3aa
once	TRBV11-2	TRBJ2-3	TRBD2	TGTGCCAGCAGCTTAGGGCGGGCTAGCGGGAGCGGAACGCAGTATTTT	CASSLGRASGSGTQYF
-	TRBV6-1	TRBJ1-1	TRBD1	TGTGCCAGCAGTTCTCCTTCAGGGGGGAACACTGAAGCTTTCTTT	CASSSPSGGNTEAFF
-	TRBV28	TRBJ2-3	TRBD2	TGTGCCAGCAGTTTGAGGACTAGCGGGAGGGGGTCAGCAGATACGCAGTATTTT	CASSLRTSGRGSADTQYF
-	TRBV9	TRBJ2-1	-	TGTGCCAGCAGCGTAGTGGGGAGTAGGTCCTACAATGAGCAGTTCTTC	CASSVVGSRSYNEQFF
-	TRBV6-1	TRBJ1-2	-	TGTGCCAGTGGGGGGGGAAGAGCTTATGGCTACACCTTC	CASGGGRAYGYTF
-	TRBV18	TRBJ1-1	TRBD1	TGTGCCAGCTCACAGACCCGGGACAGGGCTGGGAACACTGAAGCTTTCTTT	CASSQTRDRAGNTEAFF
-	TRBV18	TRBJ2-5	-	TGTGCCAGCTCAGGCGACAACGACGAGACCCAGTACTTC	CASSGDNDETQYF
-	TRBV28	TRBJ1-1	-	TGTGCCAGCAGTTTTTCCCTAGAAGCTTTCTTT	CASSFSLEAFF
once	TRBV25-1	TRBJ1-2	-	TGTGCCAGCAGTGAATATGGTCAAGGGCTAGATGGCTACACCTTC	CASSEYGQGLDGYTF
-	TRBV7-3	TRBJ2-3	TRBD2	TGTGCCAGCAGCCTAGGACTAGCGGGCACAGATACGCAGTATTTT	CASSLGLAGTDTQYF
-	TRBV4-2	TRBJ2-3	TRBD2	TGTGCCAGCAGCCCACGGGCGGGAGGGCCACTGGGTGACCTCCCCCCGCAGTATTTT	CASSPRAGGPLGDLPPQYF
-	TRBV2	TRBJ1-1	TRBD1	TGTGCCAGCAGTGAAGATATTAGGACAGGGAGGATTTTCTTT	CASSEDIRTGRIFF
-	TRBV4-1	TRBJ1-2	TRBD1	TGCGCCAGCAGCCACAGCATGTCGACAGGGATTGGCTACACCTTC	CASSHSMSTGIGYTF
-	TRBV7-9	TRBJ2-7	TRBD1	TGTGCCAGCAGCTACGGACAGGGGCATCGCGGCGAGCAGTACTTC	CASSYGQGHRGEQYF
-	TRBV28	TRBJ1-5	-	TGTGCCAGCAGCCCTGGCAATCGGGGCAATCAGCCCCAGCATTTT	CASSPGNRGNQPQHF
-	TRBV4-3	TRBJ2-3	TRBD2	TGCGCCAGCAGCCAAAGGACTAGTAGCGCAGATACGCAGTATTTT	CASSQRTSSADTQYF
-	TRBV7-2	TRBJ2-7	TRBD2	TGTGCCAGCAGCCATTACCGACTAGCGGGTTCTCCGGTAGGCGAGCAGTACTTC	CASSHYRLAGSPVGEQYF
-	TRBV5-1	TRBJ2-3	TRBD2	TGCGCCAGCAGCTTGGTGGCGGGAGGCGGCGATACGCAGTATTTT	CASSLVAGGGDTQYF
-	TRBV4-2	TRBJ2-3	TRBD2	TGTGCCAGCAGCCAGGCCGGGACTAGCTCCCTTAGCACAGATACGCAGTATTTT	CASSQAGTSSLSTDTQYF
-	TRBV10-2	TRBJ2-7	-	TGCGCCAGCGGAGGGGGCTTGGGACACGAGCAGTACTTC	CASGGGLGHEQYF
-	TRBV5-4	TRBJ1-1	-	TGTGCCAGCAGGGACCGGGGCCTAAACACTGAAGCTTTCTTT	CASRDRGLNTEAFF
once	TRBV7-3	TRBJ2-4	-	TGTGCCAGCAGCTCCCCAGGCCTAGGGAAGAGTTCCATTCAGTACTTC	CASSSPGLGKSSIQYF
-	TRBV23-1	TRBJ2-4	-	TGCGCCAGCAGTCAATCTCGAGCAGACCCGGTGGGGATAGCCAAAAACATTCAGTACTTC	CASSQSRADPVGIAKNIQYF
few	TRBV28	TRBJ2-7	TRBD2	TGTGCCAGCAGTTATACTAGCGGGAGCTACGAGCAGTACTTC	CASSYTSGSYEQYF
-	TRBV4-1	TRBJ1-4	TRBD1	TGCGCCAGCAGCAGCCGACAGGGGGCAGGGGAAAAACTGTTTTTT	CASSSRQGAGEKLFF
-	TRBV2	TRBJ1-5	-	TGTGCCACTAATAGAGGGAGTGATCAGCCCCAGCATTTT	CATNRGSDQPQHF